This T cell receptor beta chain came from a study of T cells in localized non-small cell lung cancer. Study conclusions and caveats: Among the tissues sampled, uninvolved adjacent lung had the highest T cell clonality, above tumor. Adjacent lung exhibited a median of 57 among the 100 most abundant tumor clones. As only one tumor region underwent sequencing, heterogeneity remains possible. Longer overall survival was seen with higher T cell density measured in blood.

Remarks on this clone: Antigen specificity is unknown.

Generated by immunoSEQ multiplex PCR, the TCRdb table keeps only in-frame clones and is missing some. The sample records 23,000 or so clones, about 80% being singletons. The TCR was taken from a man aged 35 to 69 with stage II lung adenocarcinoma. The sample was PBMCs, taken before any cancer treatment.

The CDR3 here is CASSHRASNYGYTF. In DNA, the CDR3 is TGTGCCAGTAGCCACAGGGCTTCTAACTATGGCTACACCTTC. This rearrangement joins TRBV19 to TRBJ1-2, with D perhaps TRBD1 (6 bases). This CDR3 comprises 14 residues. Germline V gives CDR1 LNHDA, CDR2 SQIVND (reference sequence). Trimming took 6 bases from V and 0 from J, leaving 11 bases between them.